A selection of T cell receptor beta chains follows, all from one sample in a study of PD-1 blockade in classical Hodgkin lymphoma. Repertoires were generated with immunoSEQ multiplex PCR, while TCRdb's copy carries only in-frame clones and drops some. The repertoire holds 35,000 to 55,000 clones, with around 76% as singletons. This material consisted of peripheral blood mononuclear cells (PBMCs), taken before the second cycle of nivolumab. The receptors derive from a human donor with classical Hodgkin lymphoma. CDR3s include the opening cysteine and the closing phenylalanine or tryptophan. D genes are given only for firm matches.

CDR3aa | v_gene | d_gene | j_gene
CASRDGLRGNTEAFF | TRBV5-1 | - | TRBJ1-1
CASSLATGLSGANVLTF | TRBV7-6 | TRBD1 | TRBJ2-6
CASSPSGGTEAFF | TRBV6-5 | - | TRBJ1-1
CASSYRDRAGEKLFF | TRBV27 | TRBD1 | TRBJ1-4
CASSQGGISQETQYF | TRBV4-3 | - | TRBJ2-5
CASSHRDLKTQEKLFF | TRBV7-8 | - | TRBJ1-4
CASSLAYQGPTYEQYF | TRBV5-4 | - | TRBJ2-7
CSVAEGVGYGYTF | TRBV29-1 | - | TRBJ1-2
CASSPGSSYNSPLHF | TRBV7-9 | - | TRBJ1-6
CASSLAGAGYEQYF | TRBV2 | TRBD2 | TRBJ2-7
CASSLFPGYTF | TRBV5-8 | - | TRBJ1-2
CASSYLYEQYF | TRBV6-5 | - | TRBJ2-7
CAWSPGQTNTEAFF | TRBV30 | - | TRBJ1-1
CASSHTTGGYDRKLFF | TRBV4-1 | - | TRBJ1-4
CASSEEARGNTDTQYF | TRBV6-4 | - | TRBJ2-3
CASSQDWSPYGYTF | TRBV14 | - | TRBJ1-2
CASSLTGVRQMLNTQYF | TRBV27 | TRBD1 | TRBJ2-3
CASSFLGDNEQFF | TRBV5-1 | - | TRBJ2-1
CASSGRSNTGELFF | TRBV7-9 | - | TRBJ2-2
CASSLAGQFNQPQHF | TRBV28 | - | TRBJ1-5
CASSPIRDKQETQYF | TRBV28 | - | TRBJ2-5
CASSHIIWAYEQYF | TRBV23-1 | - | TRBJ2-7
CASSRTRDRPYEQYF | TRBV6-5 | TRBD1 | TRBJ2-7
CASSSYRDRETDTQYF | TRBV7-8 | TRBD1 | TRBJ2-3
CASTIAGRKETQYF | TRBV5-6 | - | TRBJ2-5
CASSQTTGSSGNTIYF | TRBV16 | TRBD1 | TRBJ1-3
CATKRTSGTTDTQYF | TRBV13 | TRBD2 | TRBJ2-3
CASSPRPGGEEKLFF | TRBV7-6 | - | TRBJ1-4
CASSFGEREQYF | TRBV5-6 | - | TRBJ2-7
CASRRRDYDTDTQYF | TRBV10-2 | TRBD2 | TRBJ2-3
CASMHELNTEAFF | TRBV5-1 | - | TRBJ1-1
CASSSPVPGGNSPLHF | TRBV7-6 | TRBD1 | TRBJ1-6
CAIDRGGAFF | TRBV27 | TRBD1 | TRBJ1-1
CASSPGILDTIYF | TRBV27 | - | TRBJ1-3
CASSFSQDTEAFF | TRBV7-9 | - | TRBJ1-1
CASCYALNTEAFF | TRBV19 | - | TRBJ1-1
CAISDRDRATEAFF | TRBV10-3 | TRBD1 | TRBJ1-1
CAIRPVGSPYNEQFF | TRBV10-3 | - | TRBJ2-1
CASSVPPDPGTDSGRAYNEQFF | TRBV9 | TRBD2 | TRBJ2-1
CASSSGALNQPQHF | TRBV28 | - | TRBJ1-5
CAWSTRTGAHTF | TRBV30 | TRBD1 | TRBJ1-2
CASSYHYATEAFF | TRBV6-5 | - | TRBJ1-1
CASSPHTPQGVGPQHF | TRBV28 | - | TRBJ1-5
CASSLYGQRRSLGEQYF | TRBV28 | - | TRBJ2-7
CASSALGGGQPQHF | TRBV9 | - | TRBJ1-5
CASSLVRETQYF | TRBV7-6 | - | TRBJ2-5
CASSYSPTSASYEQYF | TRBV6-5 | TRBD2 | TRBJ2-7
CASRGRPGTGNGGYTF | TRBV6-4 | TRBD1 | TRBJ1-2
CASSEVGVYGYTF | TRBV25-1 | - | TRBJ1-2
CARLWEITYEQYF | TRBV6-5 | - | TRBJ2-7